This T cell receptor beta chain originates from a study of shared clonotypes between healthy human individuals. Overall study: Donor ages ranged 18 to 49 years: a couple of women, a few men.

Trimming removed 6 bases from V and 4 bases from J, with 17 bases in between. This CDR3 is 15 amino acids long. Germline V gene lookup returns CDR1 SGHRS and CDR2 YFSETQ. Assay: immunoSEQ multiplex PCR; the TCRdb copy retains only in-frame clones and omits some. The sample comprises about 2.4 million clones, 93% of which are singletons, and more than 0.35% rests with the top ten. Sequencing was carried out using naive CD4+ T cells from PBMCs. Documented subset: CD45RA+ positively selected. The source is a man in his late teens or twenties in good health. Some clones in this sample may be carry-over from other donors' samples. The gene calls are TRBV5-1 and TRBJ2-1, with D possibly being TRBD1 or TRBD2 (5 bases each). CDR3 in DNA: TGCGCCAGCAACCCTGGGGGTCTGGAGTACAATGAGCAGTTCTTC. Protein sequence: CASNPGGLEYNEQFF.